This paragraph reports one TCR beta chain. Its specificity is unknown. TCR beta cDNA libraries had unique molecular identifiers. Each CDR3 protein gets one entry after TCRdb re-called the PCR reads with MiXCR. The data hold about 620,000 distinct CDR3 sequences, with 44% observed a single time. This sample was taken from a study of post-analysis software for immune sequencing data. The V and J ends lost 8 bases and 5 bases, in that order; junction bases with no gene match: 16. From germline, CDR1 is MNHEY and CDR2 SMNVEV (reference sequence). The CDR3 covers 17 residues. Notes on the study in general: Roughly 5 TRBV segments (TRBV5-6, TRBV5-1 and TRBV20-1 among them) occurred more frequently in patients than in controls. Relative to controls, patients with multiple sclerosis showed significantly lower normalized Chao1 diversity. Samples from one preparation batch, clustered by F measure, grouped strongly together.

Material for sequencing was blood. The clonotype originates from a girl aged 5-17 years with multiple sclerosis. The chain has TRBV27 and TRBJ2-1; 9 positions match TRBD1. For the CDR3, the DNA is TGTGCCAGCCCAATTTATAACCGGGACAGGGCCAACAATGAGCAGTTCTTC. This translates into CASPIYNRDRANNEQFF.